The 15 T cell receptor beta chains below all came from one sample that was sequenced in a study of cytomegalovirus exposure and HLA in healthy donors. PCR was performed using 60 Vbeta and 13 Jbeta primers. Profiling relied on immunoSEQ multiplex PCR, and the TCRdb table lists in-frame clones only, not all of them. The sample has around 130,000 clones; approximately 81% are singletons. Input material: PBMCs. All receptors come from a young man in good health and CMV-seronegative.

This clone was seen more than once but under ten times. The rearrangement joins TRBV10-3 to TRBJ2-2, with 9 bases fitting TRBD1. There are 16 residues in the CDR3. The junction had 3 bases not matched to a gene; V was cut back by 4 bases and J by 0 bases. Germline V gene lookup returns CDR1 ENHRY and CDR2 SYGVKD. DNA of the CDR3: TGTGCCATCAGTGGGGACAGGGTGGCGAACACCGGGGAGCTGTTTTTT. Translation gives CAISGDRVANTGELFF.

The rearrangement joins TRBV7-9 to TRBJ2-7, with D maybe TRBD1 (6 bases). This CDR3 is built from 17 residues. CDR1 SEHNR and CDR2 FQNEAQ come from the germline V gene (reference sequence). V shed 4 bases and J shed 1 base, with 20 bases lying between them. CDR3 DNA: TGTGCCAGCAGCTCGGGACAATTTTTTTCCCAATCCTACGAGCAGTACTTC. This codes for CASSSGQFFSQSYEQYF.

The CDR3 nucleotides are TGTGCTAGTGGTTTGTACAGGAACACTGAAGCTTTCTTT. This encodes CASGLYRNTEAFF. The J gene is TRBJ1-1, the V gene TRBV12-5, with D unresolved. Trimming left V 2 bases short and J 1 base short, with 5 bases between. The CDR3 is 13 residues long. Germline V lookup: CDR1 LGHNT, CDR2 FRNRAP.

Turning to this clone: The same CDR3 is also encoded by other DNA sequences in this sample. V usage is TRBV6-6 and J usage is TRBJ1-4; D is perhaps TRBD1 (5 bases). V lost 2 bases, J lost 0 bases, and 10 bases lay in between. From germline, CDR1 is MNHNY and CDR2 SVGAGI (reference sequence). The CDR3 runs to 16 residues. The CDR3 protein is CASSYGGGATNEKLFF. The CDR3 nucleotides are TGTGCCAGCAGTTACGGCGGGGGAGCAACTAATGAAAAACTGTTTTTT.

V is TRBV28 and J is TRBJ1-6, with 8 positions matching TRBD1. Germline CDR1 reads MDHEN; CDR2 reads SYDVKM. J was trimmed by 7 bases and V by 7 bases; bases with no gene match: 15. The CDR3 sequence is 17 residues long. CDR3 sequence (DNA): TGTGCCAGCACCCCAACCCAGGGGGCGCGATGGAATTCACCCCTCCACTTT. This encodes CASTPTQGARWNSPLHF.

This clone appeared a single time. J is TRBJ2-7 and V is TRBV25-1, with D possibly matching TRBD1 (6 bases). The CDR3 is 13 amino acids. CDR1 MGHDK and CDR2 SYGVNS come from the germline V gene. V dropped 4 bases and J dropped 2 bases, with 9 bases sitting between them. CDR3 region: CASSVGQTYEQYF. CDR3 DNA sequence: TGTGCCAGCAGTGTCGGACAGACCTACGAGCAGTACTTC.

The V and J genes are TRBV7-9 and TRBJ2-7; D might be TRBD1 (6 bases). CDR3 size: 15 residues. Germline V gives CDR1 SEHNR, CDR2 FQNEAQ (reference sequence). V shed 6 bases and J shed 1 base, with 16 bases lying between them. This CDR3 is CASSYPTRGSYEQYF. The CDR3 DNA reads TGTGCCAGCAGTTACCCGACCAGGGGTTCCTACGAGCAGTACTTC.

DNA of the CDR3: TGCGCCAGCAGCAGACAGGGGGCTTTCGATGAAAAACTGTTTTTT. Translating it yields CASSRQGAFDEKLFF. The gene calls are TRBV5-1 and TRBJ1-4, with 10 bases that match TRBD1. Germline V lookup: CDR1 SGHRS, CDR2 YFSETQ. CDR3 size: 15 residues. The V and J ends lost 4 bases and 6 bases, in that order; junction bases with no gene match: 6.

In DNA, the CDR3 is TGTGCCAGCAGTGACTCCGCGTTCCAGGGGGCGCTTGGCTATGGCTACACCTTC. Translation gives CASSDSAFQGALGYGYTF. This chain connects TRBV6-4 to TRBJ1-2; 8 bases align to TRBD1. This CDR3 is 18 amino acids long. Germline lookup yields CDR1 MRHNA and CDR2 SNTAGT. V gave up 0 bases and J gave up 4 bases; unmatched junction bases: 13.

The chain is built from TRBV5-1 and TRBJ2-3, with 9 bases aligning to TRBD2. J lost 3 bases, V lost 3 bases, and 5 bases had no gene match. In germline, CDR1 is SGHRS, CDR2 YFSETQ. This CDR3 comprises 15 residues. This CDR3 is CASSSVRGGTDTQYF. CDR3 sequence (DNA): TGCGCCAGCAGCTCTGTGCGGGGGGGTACAGATACGCAGTATTTT.

The chain joins TRBV7-3 to TRBJ2-5; TRBD1 is a possible D gene (6 bases). CDR3 length: 16 residues. V lost 5 bases to trimming and J lost 4 bases, with 20 bases between them. CDR1 and CDR2 (germline): SGHTA, FQGTGA. CDR3 in amino acids: CASSIGTGTNVETQYF. The CDR3 DNA reads as TGTGCCAGCAGCATCGGGACCGGGACAAATGTAGAGACCCAGTACTTC.

V gene TRBV30 combines with J gene TRBJ1-6; a possible D gene is TRBD1 (5 bases). The length of the CDR3 is 15 residues. Trimming took 0 bases from V and 6 from J, leaving 12 bases between them. Germline assignment: CDR1 GTSNPN and CDR2 SVGIG (reference sequence). The CDR3 spells CAWSVPGIRNSPLHF. Here the CDR3 DNA reads TGTGCCTGGAGTGTACCAGGGATTCGTAATTCACCCCTCCACTTT.

Note on this clone: A read error may produce the germline difference seen at one junction end. The CDR3 region has the DNA TGCAGTGCTAAGAGATTACAGGGGTCTGACTTC. Its translation: CSAKRLQGSDF. This sequence joins TRBV20-1 and TRBJ1-2; 7 bases fit TRBD1. Germline lookup yields CDR1 DFQATT and CDR2 SNEGSKA (reference sequence). The CDR3 consists of 11 residues.

The chain employs TRBV11-3 and TRBJ2-2, with a tentative D call TRBD1 (5 bases). Trimming stripped 0 bases from V and 4 bases from J, with 6 bases between. The germline V gene has CDR1 SGHNT and CDR2 YENEEA. CDR3 length equals 14 residues. The CDR3: CASSLDRVTGELFF. The CDR3 DNA follows: TGTGCCAGCAGCTTAGACAGGGTCACCGGGGAGCTGTTTTTT. Drawing the rest from reference TRBV11-3 and TRBJ2-2, the complete variable domain is EAGVVQSPRYKIIEKKQPVAFWCNPISGHNTLYWYLQNLGQGPELLIRYENEEAVDDSQLPKDRFSAERLKGVDSTLKIQPAELGDSAVYLCASSLDRVTGELFFGEGSRLTVL.

V usage is TRBV7-2 and J usage is TRBJ1-2; D is undetermined. The germline V gene has CDR1 SGHTA and CDR2 FQGNSA. There are 14 residues in the CDR3. Trimming removed 2 bases at V and 3 bases at J, with 10 bases between. The CDR3, as DNA: TGTGCCAGCAGCTTAATGCGGGGAGACTATGGCTACACCTTC. This encodes CASSLMRGDYGYTF.